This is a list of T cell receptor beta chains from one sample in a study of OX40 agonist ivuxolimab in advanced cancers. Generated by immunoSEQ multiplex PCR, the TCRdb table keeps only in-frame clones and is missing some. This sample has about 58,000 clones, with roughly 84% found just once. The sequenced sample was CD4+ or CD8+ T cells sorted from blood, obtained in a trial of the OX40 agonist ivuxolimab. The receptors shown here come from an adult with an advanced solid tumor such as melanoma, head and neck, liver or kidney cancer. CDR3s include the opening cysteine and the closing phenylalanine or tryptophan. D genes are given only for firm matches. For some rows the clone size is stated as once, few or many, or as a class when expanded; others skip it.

CASSPLSADTQYF	TGTGCCAGCAGCCCCCTGAGTGCGGATACGCAGTATTTT	NA	TRBV14	TRBJ2-3	NA
CASSVQNKGRGYTF	TGTGCCAGCAGCGTTCAGAACAAAGGACGGGGCTACACCTTC	NA	TRBV9	TRBJ1-2	NA
CASRVSPGSSYEQYF	TGTGCCAGCAGAGTATCTCCCGGAAGCTCCTACGAGCAGTACTTC	NA	TRBV6-1	TRBJ2-7	NA
CASSSGQGYLGYTF	TGTGCCAGTAGTAGCGGCCAGGGCTATCTTGGCTACACCTTC	NA	TRBV19	TRBJ1-2	NA
CASSSRTSGWAQYF	TGTGCCAGCAGCTCAAGGACTAGCGGGTGGGCCCAGTACTTC	TRBD2	TRBV13	TRBJ2-5	NA
CASSLVVLASSTDTQYF	TGCGCCAGCAGCTTGGTCGTACTAGCGAGTTCCACAGATACGCAGTATTTT	TRBD2	TRBV5-1	TRBJ2-3	NA
CASSRRDRESPLHF	TGTGCCAGCAGCCGCCGGGACAGAGAATCACCCCTCCACTTT	TRBD1	TRBV5-5	TRBJ1-6	few
CASSLDPQRRETQYF	TGTGCCAGCAGCTTGGACCCTCAGCGCCGTGAGACCCAGTACTTC	NA	TRBV5-5	TRBJ2-5	NA
CASSLDRGRVNTIYF	TGTGCCAGCAGCTTGGACAGGGGGCGCGTAAACACCATATATTTT	TRBD1	TRBV5-4	TRBJ1-3	NA
CASSPDGIGTQHF	TGCGCCAGCAGTCCCGACGGTATAGGGACCCAGCATTTT	NA	TRBV4-1	TRBJ1-5	NA
CASSPNLNTNTGELFF	TGTGCCAGCTCACCGAACTTAAATACGAACACCGGGGAGCTGTTTTTT	NA	TRBV18	TRBJ2-2	NA
CASSPSGTSGREQYF	TGTGCCAGCAGCCCCTCCGGGACTAGCGGGAGGGAGCAGTACTTC	TRBD2	TRBV5-4	TRBJ2-7	NA
CASSPPGRGRYEQYF	TGTGCCAGCTCACCACCGGGGAGGGGGCGGTACGAGCAGTACTTC	NA	TRBV18	TRBJ2-7	few
CASSQVGLVGHAIF	TGTGCCAGCAGCCAAGTGGGACTAGTGGGGCACGCAATCTTC	TRBD2	TRBV4-2	TRBJ2-1	NA
CASLRDTWHGYTF	TGTGCCAGTCTAAGGGACACCTGGCATGGCTACACCTTC	NA	TRBV6-6	TRBJ1-2	once
CASSLTGRGAGWNEQFF	TGTGCCAGTAGTCTAACCGGCAGGGGGGCTGGGTGGAATGAGCAGTTCTTC	NA	TRBV19	TRBJ2-1	NA
CASSDPPGGYTF	TGTGCCAGCAGTGATCCTCCGGGAGGCTACACCTTC	NA	TRBV6-1	TRBJ1-2	NA
CASSQGQAYEQYF	TGCGCCAGCAGCCAGGGACAGGCCTACGAGCAGTACTTC	TRBD1	TRBV4-1	TRBJ2-7	NA
CASSFSSDTQYF	TGTGCCAGCAGCTTTTCTTCAGATACGCAGTATTTT	NA	TRBV7-9	TRBJ2-3	NA
CASSFGQGVPFF	TGCGCCAGCAGCTTCGGACAGGGGGTTCCTTTCTTT	TRBD1	TRBV5-1	TRBJ1-1	NA
CTSSPEGGADTQYF	TGCACCAGCAGCCCGGAGGGGGGGGCAGATACGCAGTATTTT	NA	TRBV1	TRBJ2-3	once
CASSIPLGRGDTEAFF	TGTGCCAGTAGTATACCACTGGGCAGGGGGGACACTGAAGCTTTCTTT	TRBD1	TRBV19	TRBJ1-1	NA
CASSSGTAQQETQYF	TGTGCCAGCAGCTCTGGGACAGCCCAACAAGAGACCCAGTACTTC	TRBD1	TRBV5-4	TRBJ2-5	NA
CASSPGGSGYGYTF	TGCGCCAGCAGCCCGGGAGGCTCGGGCTATGGCTACACCTTC	NA	TRBV5-1	TRBJ1-2	NA
CASSLDGSSSSYEQYF	TGTGCCAGCAGCTTAGATGGTTCGTCCAGCTCCTACGAGCAGTACTTC	NA	TRBV7-2	TRBJ2-7	few
CASSLSGSHEQFF	TGTGCCAGCAGCTTATCGGGGTCCCATGAGCAGTTCTTC	NA	TRBV7-2	TRBJ2-1	NA
CASSLAGKSYGYTF	TGTGCCAGCAGCTTGGCCGGCAAAAGCTATGGCTACACCTTC	NA	TRBV7-2	TRBJ1-2	NA
CASTAWDTEAFF	TGTGCCAGCACCGCTTGGGATACTGAAGCTTTCTTT	NA	TRBV19	TRBJ1-1	medium-sized